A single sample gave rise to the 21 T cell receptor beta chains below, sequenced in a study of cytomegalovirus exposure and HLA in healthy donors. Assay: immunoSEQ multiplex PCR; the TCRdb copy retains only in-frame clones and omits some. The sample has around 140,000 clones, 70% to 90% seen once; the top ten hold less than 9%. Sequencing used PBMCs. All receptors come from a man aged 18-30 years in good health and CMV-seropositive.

The CDR3 sequence: CASSLVVSGGWYEQYF. In nucleotides, the CDR3 is TGTGCCAGCAGTTTAGTTGTCAGCGGGGGGTGGTACGAGCAGTACTTC. J is TRBJ2-7 and V is TRBV27; 9 positions match TRBD2. V lost 2 bases to trimming and J lost 4 bases; unmatched junction nucleotides: 9. In germline, CDR1 is MNHEY, CDR2 SMNVEV (reference sequence). The CDR3 is 16 amino acids.

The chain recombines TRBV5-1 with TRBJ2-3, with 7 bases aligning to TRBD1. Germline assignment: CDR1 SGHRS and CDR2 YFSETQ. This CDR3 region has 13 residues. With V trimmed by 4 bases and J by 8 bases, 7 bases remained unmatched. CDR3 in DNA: TGCGCCAGCAGCCTTGACAGGGAAGGTACGCAGTATTTT. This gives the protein CASSLDREGTQYF.

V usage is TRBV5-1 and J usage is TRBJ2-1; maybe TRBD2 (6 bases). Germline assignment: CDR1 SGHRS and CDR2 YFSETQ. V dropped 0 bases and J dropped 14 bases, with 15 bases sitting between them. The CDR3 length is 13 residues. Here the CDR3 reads CASSLGLVAFKFF. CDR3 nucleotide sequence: TGCGCCAGCAGCTTGGGACTAGTCGCCTTCAAGTTCTTC.

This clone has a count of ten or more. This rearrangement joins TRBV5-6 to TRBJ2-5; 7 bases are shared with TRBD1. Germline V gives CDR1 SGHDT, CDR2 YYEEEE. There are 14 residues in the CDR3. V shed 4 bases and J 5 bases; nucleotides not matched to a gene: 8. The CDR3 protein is CASSPTGQRETQYF. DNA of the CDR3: TGTGCCAGCAGCCCGACAGGGCAGAGGGAGACCCAGTACTTC.

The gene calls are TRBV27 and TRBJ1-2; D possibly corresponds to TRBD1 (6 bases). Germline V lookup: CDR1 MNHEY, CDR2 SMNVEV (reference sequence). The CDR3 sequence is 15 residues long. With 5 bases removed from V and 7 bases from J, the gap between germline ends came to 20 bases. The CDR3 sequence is CASSPSRTPGVGYTF. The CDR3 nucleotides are TGTGCCAGCAGTCCCTCGAGGACCCCAGGGGTTGGCTACACCTTC.

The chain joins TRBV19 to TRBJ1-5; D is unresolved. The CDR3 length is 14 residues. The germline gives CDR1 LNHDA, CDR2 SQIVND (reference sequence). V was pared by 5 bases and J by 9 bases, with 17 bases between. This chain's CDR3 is CASSLENGLWPQHF. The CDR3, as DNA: TGTGCCAGTAGTTTGGAAAACGGGTTATGGCCCCAGCATTTT.

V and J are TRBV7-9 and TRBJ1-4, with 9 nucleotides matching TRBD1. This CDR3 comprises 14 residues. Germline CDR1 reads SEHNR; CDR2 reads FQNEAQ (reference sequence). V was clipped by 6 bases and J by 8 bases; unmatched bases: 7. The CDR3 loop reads CASSRTGVGEKLFF. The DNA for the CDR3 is TGTGCCAGCAGTCGGACAGGGGTGGGAGAAAAACTGTTTTTT.

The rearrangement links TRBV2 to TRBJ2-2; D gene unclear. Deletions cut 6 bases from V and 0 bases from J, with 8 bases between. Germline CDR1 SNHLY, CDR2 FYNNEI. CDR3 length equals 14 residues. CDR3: CASSLLTNTGELFF. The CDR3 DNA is TGTGCCAGCAGCCTCCTTACGAACACCGGGGAGCTGTTTTTT.

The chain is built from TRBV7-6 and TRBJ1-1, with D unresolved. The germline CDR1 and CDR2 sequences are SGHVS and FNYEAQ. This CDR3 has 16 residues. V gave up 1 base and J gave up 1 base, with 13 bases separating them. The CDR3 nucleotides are TGTGCCAGCAGCTTAGGGGCGTTGCAGGCGAACACTGAAGCTTTCTTT. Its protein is CASSLGALQANTEAFF.

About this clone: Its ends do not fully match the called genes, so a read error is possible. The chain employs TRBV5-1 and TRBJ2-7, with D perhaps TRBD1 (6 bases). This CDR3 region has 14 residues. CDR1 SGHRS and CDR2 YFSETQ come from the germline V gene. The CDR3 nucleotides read TGCGCCAGCAGCCCAAGCGCCGGGACACCGAGCTCGCACTTC. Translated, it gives CASSPSAGTPSSHF. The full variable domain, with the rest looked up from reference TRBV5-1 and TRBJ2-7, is KAGVTQTPRYLIKTRGQQVTLSCSPISGHRSVSWYQQTPGQGLQFLFEYFSETQRNKGNFPGRFSGRQFSNSRSEMNVSTLELGDSALYLCASSPSAGTPSSHFGPGTRLTVT.

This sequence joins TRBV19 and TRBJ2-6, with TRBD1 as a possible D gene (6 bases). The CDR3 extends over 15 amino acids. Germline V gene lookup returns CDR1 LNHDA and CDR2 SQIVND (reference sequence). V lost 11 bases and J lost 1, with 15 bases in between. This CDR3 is CASRQAQSGANVLTF. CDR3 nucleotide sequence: TGTGCCTCAAGACAGGCCCAATCTGGGGCCAACGTCCTGACTTTC. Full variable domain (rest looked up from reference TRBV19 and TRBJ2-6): DGGITQSPKYLFRKEGQNVTLSCEQNLNHDAMYWYRQDPGQGLRLIYYSQIVNDFQKGDIAEGYSVSREKKESFPLTVTSAQKNPTAFYLCASRQAQSGANVLTFGAGSRLTVL.

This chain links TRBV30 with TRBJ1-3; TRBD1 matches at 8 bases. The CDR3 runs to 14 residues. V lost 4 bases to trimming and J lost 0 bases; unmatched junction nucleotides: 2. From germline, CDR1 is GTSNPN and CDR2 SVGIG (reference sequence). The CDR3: CAWNRGTSGNTIYF. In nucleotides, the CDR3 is TGTGCCTGGAACAGGGGGACCTCTGGAAACACCATATATTTT. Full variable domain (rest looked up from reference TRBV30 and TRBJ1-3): SQTIHQWPATLVQPVGSPLSLECTVEGTSNPNLYWYRQAAGRGLQLLFYSVGIGQISSEVPQNLSASRPQDRQFILSSKKLLLSDSGFYLCAWNRGTSGNTIYFGEGSWLTVV.

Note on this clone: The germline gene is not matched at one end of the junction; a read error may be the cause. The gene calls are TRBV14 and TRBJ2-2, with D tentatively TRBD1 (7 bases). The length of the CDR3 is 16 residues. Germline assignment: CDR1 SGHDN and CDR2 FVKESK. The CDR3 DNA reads TGTGCCAGCAGCCAAGACCCAGGGGGGAACGCCGGGGAGCTGTTTTTT. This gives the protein CASSQDPGGNAGELFF.

The CDR3 sequence is CASSNVPLAGGPNYEQYF. In DNA, the CDR3 is TGTGCCAGCAGCAACGTCCCTCTAGCGGGAGGGCCGAACTACGAGCAGTACTTC. V and J are TRBV21-1 and TRBJ2-7; TRBD2 is the table's D call, not checked against the DNA. TRBV21-1 is a listed pseudogene. This CDR3 has 18 amino acids.

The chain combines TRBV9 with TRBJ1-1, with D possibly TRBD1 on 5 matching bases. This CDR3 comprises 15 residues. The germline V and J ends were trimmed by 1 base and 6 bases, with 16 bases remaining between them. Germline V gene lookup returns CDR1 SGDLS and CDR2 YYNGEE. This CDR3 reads CASSVSPGGAPEAFF. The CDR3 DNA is TGTGCCAGCAGCGTAAGCCCCGGAGGGGCCCCTGAAGCTTTCTTT.

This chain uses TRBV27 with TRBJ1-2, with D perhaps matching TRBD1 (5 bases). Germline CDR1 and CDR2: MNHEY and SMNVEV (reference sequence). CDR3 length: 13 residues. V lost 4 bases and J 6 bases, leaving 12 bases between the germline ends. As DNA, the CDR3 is TGTGCCAGCAGTTGGGGGTGGGGGGATGGCTACACCTTC. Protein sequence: CASSWGWGDGYTF.

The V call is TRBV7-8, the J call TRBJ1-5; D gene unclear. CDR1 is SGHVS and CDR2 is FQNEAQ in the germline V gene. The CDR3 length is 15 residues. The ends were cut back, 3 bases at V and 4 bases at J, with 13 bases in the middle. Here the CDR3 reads CASSFGRAPNQPQHF. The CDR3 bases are TGTGCCAGCAGCTTCGGGAGGGCTCCAAATCAGCCCCAGCATTTT.

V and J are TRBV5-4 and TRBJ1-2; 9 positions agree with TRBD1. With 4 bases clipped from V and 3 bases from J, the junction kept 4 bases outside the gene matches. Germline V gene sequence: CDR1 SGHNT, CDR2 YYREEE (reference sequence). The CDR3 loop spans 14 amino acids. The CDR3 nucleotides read TGTGCCAGCAGCCTGGGACAGGGTGACTATGGCTACACCTTC. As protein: CASSLGQGDYGYTF.

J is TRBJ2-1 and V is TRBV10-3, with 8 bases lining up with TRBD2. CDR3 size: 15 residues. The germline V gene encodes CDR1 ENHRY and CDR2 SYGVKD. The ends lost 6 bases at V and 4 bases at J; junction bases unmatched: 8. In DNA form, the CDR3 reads TGTGCCATCAGCCTTCTGCGGGGGGATTACAATGAGCAGTTCTTC. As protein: CAISLLRGDYNEQFF.

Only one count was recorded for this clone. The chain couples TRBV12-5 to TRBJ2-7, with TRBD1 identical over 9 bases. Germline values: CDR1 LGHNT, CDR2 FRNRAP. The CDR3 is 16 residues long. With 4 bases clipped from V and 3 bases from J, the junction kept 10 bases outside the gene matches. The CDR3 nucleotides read TGTGCTAGTGGTTCCACCGGACAGGGGAAACTCTACGAGCAGTACTTC. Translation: CASGSTGQGKLYEQYF.

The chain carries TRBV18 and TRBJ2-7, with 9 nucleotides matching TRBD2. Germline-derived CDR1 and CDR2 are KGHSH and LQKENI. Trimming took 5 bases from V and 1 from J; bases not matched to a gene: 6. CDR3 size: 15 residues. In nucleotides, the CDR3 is TGTGCCAGCTCAATTAGCGGGGGCGAATCCTACGAGCAGTACTTC. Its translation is CASSISGGESYEQYF.